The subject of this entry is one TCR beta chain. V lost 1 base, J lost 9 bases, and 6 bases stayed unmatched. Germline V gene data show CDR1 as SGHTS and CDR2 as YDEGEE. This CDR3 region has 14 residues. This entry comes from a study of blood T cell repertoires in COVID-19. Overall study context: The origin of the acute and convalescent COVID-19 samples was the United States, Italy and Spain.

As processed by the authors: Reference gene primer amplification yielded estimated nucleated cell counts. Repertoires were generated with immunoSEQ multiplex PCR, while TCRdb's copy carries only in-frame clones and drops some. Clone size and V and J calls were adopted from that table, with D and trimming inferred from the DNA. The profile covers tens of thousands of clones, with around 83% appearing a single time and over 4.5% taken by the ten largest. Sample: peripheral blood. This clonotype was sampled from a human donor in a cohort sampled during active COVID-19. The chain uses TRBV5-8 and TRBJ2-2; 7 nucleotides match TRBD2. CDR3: CASSLSGVGRELFF. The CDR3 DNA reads TGTGCCAGCAGCTTGAGCGGGGTGGGGCGGGAGCTGTTTTTT.